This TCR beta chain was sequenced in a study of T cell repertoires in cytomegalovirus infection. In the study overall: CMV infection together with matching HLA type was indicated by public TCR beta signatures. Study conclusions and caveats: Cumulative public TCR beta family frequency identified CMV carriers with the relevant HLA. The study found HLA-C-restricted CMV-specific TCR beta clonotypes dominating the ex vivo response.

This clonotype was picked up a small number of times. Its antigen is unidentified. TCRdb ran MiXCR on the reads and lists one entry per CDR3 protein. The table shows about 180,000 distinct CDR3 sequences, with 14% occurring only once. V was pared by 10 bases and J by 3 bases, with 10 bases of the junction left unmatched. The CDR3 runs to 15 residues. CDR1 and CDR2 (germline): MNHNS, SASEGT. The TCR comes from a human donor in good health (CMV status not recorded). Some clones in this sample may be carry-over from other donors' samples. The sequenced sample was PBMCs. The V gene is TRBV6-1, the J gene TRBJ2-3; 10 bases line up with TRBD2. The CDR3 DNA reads TGTGCCACCGCCAAGGGACTAGCGATTACAGATACGCAGTATTTT. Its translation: CATAKGLAITDTQYF.